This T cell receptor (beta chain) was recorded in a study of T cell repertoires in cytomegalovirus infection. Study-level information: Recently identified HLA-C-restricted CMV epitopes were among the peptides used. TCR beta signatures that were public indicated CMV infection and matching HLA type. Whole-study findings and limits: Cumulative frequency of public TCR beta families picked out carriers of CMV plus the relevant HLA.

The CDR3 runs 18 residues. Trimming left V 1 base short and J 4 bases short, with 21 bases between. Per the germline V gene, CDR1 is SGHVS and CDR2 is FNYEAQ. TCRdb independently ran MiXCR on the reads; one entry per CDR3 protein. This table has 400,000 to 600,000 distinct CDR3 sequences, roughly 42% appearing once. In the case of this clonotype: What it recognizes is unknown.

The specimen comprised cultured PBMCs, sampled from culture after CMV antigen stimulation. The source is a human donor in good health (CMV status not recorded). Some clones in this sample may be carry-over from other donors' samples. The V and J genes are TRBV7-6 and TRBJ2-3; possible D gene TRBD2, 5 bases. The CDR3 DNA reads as TGTGCCAGCAGCTTAGGCGTTGGGAGCGGACCTAGGTCAGATACGCAGTATTTT. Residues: CASSLGVGSGPRSDTQYF.